A selection of T cell receptor beta chains follows, all from one sample in a study of blood T cell repertoires in COVID-19. Assay used: immunoSEQ multiplex PCR; TCRdb lists only in-frame clones, some missing. The data show under 250,000 clones, roughly 83% seen once. Material: PBMCs or T cells enriched from blood (not recorded which). Receptor source: a woman between 35 and 50 years old with acute COVID-19. CDR3s include the opening cysteine and the closing phenylalanine or tryptophan. A D gene is named only where the DNA matches it firmly. A clone size is listed for some rows: how often the clone was seen (once, few, many), or a class if it is expanded.

D gene: .
clone size: .
J gene: TRBJ2-1
V gene: TRBV10-2
CDR3 DNA: TGCGCCAGCAGTATGGACTTCAATGAGCAGTTCTTC
CDR3 protein: CASSMDFNEQFF

D gene: .
clone size: .
J gene: TRBJ2-7
V gene: TRBV6-4
CDR3 DNA: TGTGCCAGCAGGGACCGATCTGGAGGGTACGAGCAGTACTTC
CDR3 protein: CASRDRSGGYEQYF

D gene: TRBD1
clone size: .
J gene: TRBJ1-2
V gene: TRBV4-1
CDR3 DNA: TGCGCCAGCAGCCAATCGATAGGGGGCGACCGTTATGGCTACACCTTC
CDR3 protein: CASSQSIGGDRYGYTF

D gene: TRBD1
clone size: .
J gene: TRBJ2-5
V gene: TRBV19
CDR3 DNA: TGTGCCAGTAGTCTTCGGACAGGGATAATAGAGACCCAGTACTTC
CDR3 protein: CASSLRTGIIETQYF

D gene: TRBD1
clone size: .
J gene: TRBJ2-7
V gene: TRBV3-1/TRBV3-2
CDR3 DNA: TGTGCCAGCAGCCGCGATCCGGGACAGAGCTCCTACGAGCAGTACTTC
CDR3 protein: CASSRDPGQSSYEQYF

D gene: .
clone size: .
J gene: TRBJ1-5
V gene: TRBV5-6
CDR3 DNA: TGTGCCAGCAGCTTGGGGCAGGGGCGGATGCAGCCCCAGCATTTT
CDR3 protein: CASSLGQGRMQPQHF

D gene: TRBD1
clone size: .
J gene: TRBJ1-6
V gene: TRBV28
CDR3 DNA: TGTGCCAGCAGTTCCCACCCCGGACAGGGTGGTAATTCACCCCTCCACTTT
CDR3 protein: CASSSHPGQGGNSPLHF

D gene: TRBD1
clone size: once
J gene: TRBJ1-6
V gene: TRBV30
CDR3 DNA: TGTGCCTGGAGTGTAAGGACAGGGGGCGGATCACCCCTCCACTTT
CDR3 protein: CAWSVRTGGGSPLHF

D gene: .
clone size: .
J gene: TRBJ2-3
V gene: TRBV27
CDR3 DNA: TGTGCCAGCTTATCTAGCACAGATACGCAGTATTTT
CDR3 protein: CASLSSTDTQYF

D gene: TRBD1
clone size: few
J gene: TRBJ2-7
V gene: TRBV27
CDR3 DNA: TGTGCCAGCAGTTTAGGGACAGGATGGAAGCAGTACTTC
CDR3 protein: CASSLGTGWKQYF

D gene: .
clone size: few
J gene: TRBJ2-1
V gene: TRBV10-1
CDR3 DNA: TGCGCCAGCAGTGAGGTTGACGGGACTTCCTACAATGAGCAGTTCTTC
CDR3 protein: CASSEVDGTSYNEQFF

D gene: .
clone size: .
J gene: TRBJ1-5
V gene: TRBV24-1
CDR3 DNA: TGTGCCACCAGTGACCGCTCTCTACAGCCCCAGCATTTT
CDR3 protein: CATSDRSLQPQHF

D gene: TRBD1
clone size: .
J gene: TRBJ1-6
V gene: TRBV30
CDR3 DNA: TGTGCCTGGGACTCGGGACAGGGATCATCACCCCTCCACTTT
CDR3 protein: CAWDSGQGSSPLHF

D gene: TRBD2
clone size: .
J gene: TRBJ2-5
V gene: TRBV25-1
CDR3 DNA: TGTGCCAGCAGTGAACTGCTAGCGGGGGAGACCCAGTACTTC
CDR3 protein: CASSELLAGETQYF

D gene: .
clone size: .
J gene: TRBJ1-4
V gene: TRBV5-1
CDR3 DNA: TGCGCCAGCAGCCCGAGGACAACTAATGAAAAACTGTTTTTT
CDR3 protein: CASSPRTTNEKLFF

D gene: .
clone size: .
J gene: TRBJ1-1
V gene: TRBV4-3
CDR3 DNA: TGCGCCAGCAGCCAAGTAGGGGCCCTAACGAACACTGAAGCTTTCTTT
CDR3 protein: CASSQVGALTNTEAFF

D gene: .
clone size: .
J gene: TRBJ1-5
V gene: TRBV6-2/TRBV6-3
CDR3 DNA: TGTGCCAGCAGTTCCCGCCCCGGACACTGGATCACGCCCCAGCATTTT
CDR3 protein: CASSSRPGHWITPQHF

D gene: .
clone size: .
J gene: TRBJ2-5
V gene: TRBV19
CDR3 DNA: TGTGCCAGTAGTGCGTTAGCAGGGGCGGAAGAGACCCAGTACTTC
CDR3 protein: CASSALAGAEETQYF